A single sample gave rise to the 14 T cell receptor beta chains below, sequenced in a study of T cells in Graves' hyperthyroidism and ophthalmopathy. Amplified TCR beta CDR3 regions derived from RNA transcripts. Using the HTBI primer set, a first-round RT-PCR was run on the TCR CDR3. TCRdb reprocessed the multiplex PCR reads with MiXCR, giving one entry per CDR3 protein. The table has roughly 520,000 distinct CDR3 sequences, about 24% seen once. Specimen: blood. The receptors shown here come from a woman in her twenties or thirties with Graves' ophthalmopathy.

This clonotype was counted only a few times. This chain uses TRBV30 with TRBJ1-5; D is undetermined. Trimming cost V 1 base and J 3 bases, with 13 bases left between them. The length of the CDR3 is 15 residues. Per the germline V gene, CDR1 is GTSNPN and CDR2 is SVGIG (reference sequence). The CDR3 reads CAWSAPPGFNQPQHF. DNA for the CDR3: TGTGCCTGGAGTGCTCCGCCGGGGTTCAATCAGCCCCAGCATTTT.

The chain is built from TRBV19 and TRBJ1-1; TRBD1 might be the D (6 bases). The CDR3 has 12 amino acids. Germline V lookup: CDR1 LNHDA, CDR2 SQIVND (reference sequence). With 3 bases removed from V and 7 bases from J, the gap between germline ends came to 9 bases. The CDR3 region has the DNA TGTGCCAGTAGTATCACGACAGGTGAAGCTTTCTTT. It yields the protein CASSITTGEAFF.

The rearrangement links TRBV12-3 or TRBV12-4 to TRBJ1-1; 10 nucleotides align to TRBD1. This CDR3 region has 16 residues. J gave up 3 bases and V 5 bases, and 9 bases lay outside the gene matches. The DNA for the CDR3 is TGTGCCAGCAGTGAACAGCGGACAGGGGGGGACACTGAAGCTTTCTTT. Encoded protein: CASSEQRTGGDTEAFF.

This clonotype was seen repeatedly, ten times or more. CDR3 sequence: CASSSKPFDEQYF. For the CDR3, the DNA is TGCGCCAGCAGCTCCAAGCCGTTCGACGAGCAGTACTTC. The chain links TRBV5-1 to TRBJ2-7; D is unresolved. Germline lookup yields CDR1 SGHRS and CDR2 YFSETQ. The germline V and J ends were trimmed by 3 bases and 5 bases, with 12 bases remaining between them. The CDR3 runs 13 residues.

This sequence joins TRBV4-1 and TRBJ2-7; D may correspond to TRBD1 or TRBD2 (5 bases each). Germline loops: CDR1 MGHRA, CDR2 YSYEKL. Trimming removed 4 bases at V and 3 bases at J, with 19 bases between. The CDR3 sequence is 16 residues long. In nucleotides, the CDR3 is TGCGCCAGCAGCCTTTTTGGGGGACCGGGGAACTACGAGCAGTACTTC. It specifies CASSLFGGPGNYEQYF.

The V and J genes are TRBV6-1 and TRBJ1-6; possible D gene TRBD1, 5 bases. V dropped 5 bases and J dropped 11 bases, with 13 bases sitting between them. This CDR3 region has 13 residues. CDR1 and CDR2 (germline): MNHNS, SASEGT. The CDR3, as DNA: TGTGCCAGCAGTCCCGGGACGCCAACACCCCTCCACTTT. Amino acid sequence: CASSPGTPTPLHF.

In its sample, this clonotype was seen once. The gene calls are TRBV6-1 and TRBJ1-5; D perhaps matches TRBD1 (5 bases). CDR1 MNHNS and CDR2 SASEGT come from the germline V gene. The CDR3 spans 16 residues. V lost 6 bases to trimming and J lost 1 base, with 16 bases between them. The CDR3, as DNA: TGTGCCAGCAGGAACCGGGGTAGGGGAAGCAATCAGCCCCAGCATTTT. Translation: CASRNRGRGSNQPQHF.

With regard to this clonotype: The junction differs from germline at one of its ends, possibly a read error. The V and J genes are TRBV7-2 and TRBJ2-7; 7 bases align to TRBD2. Germline-derived CDR1 and CDR2 are SGHTA and FQGNSA. There are 12 residues in the CDR3. The CDR3 bases are TGTGCCAGCAGCGAATCACTAGCGACTCCTCACTTC. The encoded protein is CASSESLATPHF.

The gene calls are TRBV25-1 and TRBJ2-7; no clear D gene. The CDR3 is made up of 12 amino acids. The germline V gene has CDR1 MGHDK and CDR2 SYGVNS. Trimming removed 3 bases from V and 4 bases from J, with 7 bases in between. CDR3 nucleotide sequence: TGTGCCAGCAGTGAGTCCCCTTACGAGCAGTACTTC. Its translation: CASSESPYEQYF.

Ten or more counts support this clonotype. The V and J genes are TRBV6-2 or TRBV6-3 and TRBJ1-5; 8 bases align to TRBD1. The trim removed 0 bases at V and 6 bases at J, leaving 10 bases unmatched. The length of the CDR3 is 17 residues. Germline V CDR1 and CDR2: MNHEY, SVGEGT. CDR3 nucleotide sequence: TGTGCCAGCAGTTACTCGATACGGACAGGGACAGGTCAGCCCCAGCATTTT. Translated: CASSYSIRTGTGQPQHF.

This clonotype was seen at least ten times. The chain links TRBV6-5 to TRBJ2-7, with a weak D call TRBD1 (5 bases). In germline, CDR1 is MNHEY, CDR2 SVGAGI. Between the trimmed V and J ends, which lost 0 bases and 0 bases, there was a span of 12 bases. CDR3 length: 16 residues. The CDR3 nucleotides are TGTGCCAGCAGTTACTCGATAGACAGCAACTCCTACGAGCAGTACTTC. It is translated as CASSYSIDSNSYEQYF.

The sample holds many counts of this clonotype. This chain connects TRBV12-3 or TRBV12-4 to TRBJ2-2, with a possible D match to TRBD1 (5 bases). The CDR3 is 13 residues long. Deletions cut 6 bases from V and 7 bases from J, with 12 bases between. The CDR3 reads CASRFQGFGELFF. The CDR3 DNA follows: TGTGCCAGCAGGTTCCAGGGTTTCGGGGAGCTGTTTTTT.

This clonotype has a count of ten or more. The chain links TRBV15 to TRBJ2-7; D perhaps matches TRBD2 (6 bases). V was cut by 1 base and J by 4 bases, with 14 bases left in between. CDR1 is LNHNV, CDR2 YYDKDF, per germline (reference sequence). The length of the CDR3 is 15 residues. The CDR3 nucleotides are TGTGCCACCAGCAGAGGTAGAGGCGGACTATACGAGCAGTACTTC. This gives the protein CATSRGRGGLYEQYF. Full variable domain (missing parts from reference TRBV15 and TRBJ2-7): DAMVIQNPRYQVTQFGKPVTLSCSQTLNHNVMYWYQQKSSQAPKLLFHYYDKDFNNEADTPDNFQSRRPNTSFCFLDIRSPGLGDTAMYLCATSRGRGGLYEQYFGPGTRLTVT.

Only one count was recorded for this clonotype. CDR3 residues: CASSSVGLAGTGANVLTF. CDR3 nucleotides: TGTGCCAGCAGCTCCGTCGGACTAGCGGGGACTGGGGCCAACGTCCTGACTTTC. The chain has TRBV7-3 and TRBJ2-6; 12 nucleotides match TRBD2. The CDR3 is made up of 18 amino acids. The germline CDR1 and CDR2 sequences are SGHTA and FQGTGA. V lost 4 bases, J lost 2 bases, and 6 bases stayed unmatched.